The next 19 T cell receptor beta chains were all read from a single sample in a study of CD8+ T cells in alopecia areata. The sequencing template was cDNA reverse transcribed from extracted RNA. Generated by immunoSEQ multiplex PCR, the TCRdb table keeps only in-frame clones and is missing some. This table has more than 100,000 clones, over 75% appearing once. The sample's treatment: oral pan-JAK inhibitor, 5-10 mg twice daily. Sample: CD8+ T cells sorted from blood, taken between weeks 30 and 35, from a patient treated with tofacitinib. Receptor source: a human donor with alopecia areata.

This clone was counted once. The J gene is TRBJ2-7, the V gene TRBV5-1; perhaps TRBD2 as D (5 bases). V was clipped by 7 bases and J by 6 bases, with 20 bases between them. There are 14 residues in the CDR3. Germline CDR1 and CDR2: SGHRS and YFSETQ. This CDR3 reads CASSPGSGEAEQYF. CDR3 DNA: TGCGCCAGCTCCCCGGGCAGCGGAGAGGCCGAGCAGTACTTC.

V is TRBV6-5 and J is TRBJ1-5; no definite D call. V lost 6 bases to trimming and J lost 3 bases, with 12 bases between them. This CDR3 has 14 residues. Germline V gene data show CDR1 as MNHEY and CDR2 as SVGAGI. DNA for the CDR3: TGTGCCAGCAGAATTGACGGGTCCAATCAGCCCCAGCATTTT. This codes for CASRIDGSNQPQHF.

The chain recombines TRBV5-4 with TRBJ1-2; TRBD1 might be the D (6 bases). The CDR3 sequence is 15 residues long. In germline, CDR1 is SGHNT, CDR2 YYREEE (reference sequence). V dropped 1 base and J dropped 4 bases, with 14 bases sitting between them. CDR3: CASSLRGALAYGYTF. In DNA form, the CDR3 reads TGTGCCAGCAGCTTGAGGGGGGCGCTAGCCTATGGCTACACCTTC.

This clone was counted once. The chain employs TRBV6-6 and TRBJ1-1; 9 bases map to TRBD1. The CDR3 length is 15 residues. Germline loops: CDR1 MNHNY, CDR2 SVGAGI (reference sequence). Unmatched junction bases numbered 3, after V lost 1 base and J lost 3 bases. CDR3 sequence reads: CASSYYRGPDTEAFF. The CDR3 bases are TGTGCCAGCAGTTACTACAGGGGGCCGGACACTGAAGCTTTCTTT.

The genes are TRBV5-4 and TRBJ2-5; tentatively, D is TRBD1 or TRBD2 (5 bases each). CDR3 length: 16 residues. V was shortened by 2 bases and J by 3 bases, with 17 bases between the two germline ends. Germline values: CDR1 SGHNT, CDR2 YYREEE (reference sequence). The CDR3 coding sequence is TGTGCCAGCAGCTTAAAAACGACGGGACGGAAAGAGACCCAGTACTTC. Residues: CASSLKTTGRKETQYF.

Notes on this clone: At one of its ends the junction is not consistent with the germline gene, which may arise from a read error. The chain is built from TRBV29-1 and TRBJ2-4; D might be TRBD1 (5 bases). Germline V gives CDR1 SQVTM, CDR2 ANQGSEA. The CDR3 extends over 16 amino acids. CDR3 in amino acids: CSVELPELGAKSIQYF. The CDR3 DNA is TGCAGCGTTGAACTGCCCGAATTAGGGGCCAAAAGCATTCAGTACTTC. Full variable domain (missing parts from reference TRBV29-1 and TRBJ2-4): SAVISQKPSRDICQRGTSLTIQCQVDSQVTMMFWYRQQPGQSLTLIATANQGSEATYESGFVIDKFPISRPNLTFSTLTVSNMSPEDSSIYLCSVELPELGAKSIQYFGAGTRLSVL.

The chain recombines TRBV6-5 with TRBJ2-1; D ambiguous. The germline V gene has CDR1 MNHEY and CDR2 SVGAGI. The CDR3 runs 13 residues. V lost 5 bases, J lost 4 bases, and 9 bases lay in between. CDR3 coding DNA: TGTGCCAGCAGTACCGGAGAATACAATGAGCAGTTCTTC. The encoded protein is CASSTGEYNEQFF.

The chain employs TRBV13 and TRBJ2-3; no reliable D call. The germline CDR1 and CDR2 sequences are PRHDT and FYEKMQ (reference sequence). The CDR3 sequence is 12 residues long. V shed 1 base and J shed 8 bases, with 7 bases lying between them. The CDR3 sequence: CASSLASGTQYF. The DNA of the CDR3 is TGTGCCAGCAGCTTAGCCTCGGGTACGCAGTATTTT.

This rearrangement joins TRBV7-9 to TRBJ1-2, with D tentatively TRBD1 (6 bases). Germline V gives CDR1 SEHNR, CDR2 FQNEAQ (reference sequence). Deletions cut 1 base from V and 8 bases from J, with 17 bases between. This CDR3 is 15 amino acids long. The CDR3 is CASSLGPGQHQGYTF. The CDR3 coding sequence is TGTGCCAGCAGCTTAGGACCGGGACAACACCAAGGCTACACCTTC.

V usage is TRBV18 and J usage is TRBJ1-3; the D gene is possibly TRBD1 (5 bases). Germline assignment: CDR1 KGHSH and CDR2 LQKENI. Trimming cost V 2 bases and J 0 bases, with 8 bases left between them. The CDR3 covers 15 residues. CDR3 loop: CASSPRGGSGNTIYF. As DNA, the CDR3 is TGTGCCAGCTCACCAAGGGGAGGCTCTGGAAACACCATATATTTT.

This rearrangement joins TRBV6-4 to TRBJ2-3; D remains ambiguous. Germline lookup yields CDR1 MRHNA and CDR2 SNTAGT. V was shortened by 0 bases and J by 0 bases, with 13 bases between the two germline ends. The CDR3 runs 17 residues. DNA for the CDR3: TGTGCCAGCAGTGACTCCACCGTCGACGCTAGCACAGATACGCAGTATTTT. Translating it yields CASSDSTVDASTDTQYF.

The CDR3 coding sequence is TGTGCCAGCAGTTTTGGCGGGGCACCGCAGTACTTC. Translation gives CASSFGGAPQYF. This rearrangement joins TRBV27 to TRBJ2-7; weak D call: TRBD2 (6 bases). V was cut by 3 bases and J by 9 bases, with 12 bases left in between. Germline lookup yields CDR1 MNHEY and CDR2 SMNVEV (reference sequence). The length of the CDR3 is 12 residues.

V gene TRBV30 combines with J gene TRBJ2-1, with TRBD2 identical over 7 bases. Germline V gene lookup returns CDR1 GTSNPN and CDR2 SVGIG (reference sequence). The CDR3 contains 21 residues. V lost 0 bases, J lost 0 bases, and 20 bases stayed unmatched. The CDR3 region has the DNA TGTGCCTGGAGTGTACTTTTTATCGGGACTAAGCCCGACTACTCCTACAATGAGCAGTTCTTC. This gives the protein CAWSVLFIGTKPDYSYNEQFF.

V usage is TRBV7-3 and J usage is TRBJ2-7, with D possibly TRBD1 on 5 matching bases. Germline V gene data show CDR1 as SGHTA and CDR2 as FQGTGA. V lost 2 bases to trimming and J lost 3 bases, with 14 bases between them. CDR3 length: 15 amino acids. The CDR3 bases are TGTGCCAGCAGCTTAGGTACAGGCTCTTACTACGAGCAGTACTTC. This translates into CASSLGTGSYYEQYF.

J is TRBJ1-5 and V is TRBV11-2; no clear D gene. The germline V and J ends were trimmed by 1 base and 7 bases, with 17 bases remaining between them. Germline V lookup: CDR1 SGHAT, CDR2 FQNNGV. CDR3 length: 16 amino acids. As DNA, the CDR3 is TGTGCCAGCAGCTTAGTCTCATTTGGTGGTGGGCAGCCCCAGCATTTT. Translated, it gives CASSLVSFGGGQPQHF.

This chain joins TRBV7-6 and TRBJ2-7; TRBD2 matches 11 bases. The V gene end was trimmed by 6 bases and the J gene end by 2 bases; junction bases not matched to a gene: 6. The CDR3 contains 15 residues. CDR1 and CDR2 (germline): SGHVS, FNYEAQ. The chain's CDR3 is CASSPGLAVTYEQYF. The CDR3 coding sequence is TGTGCCAGCAGTCCGGGACTAGCGGTTACCTACGAGCAGTACTTC.

V gene TRBV29-1 combines with J gene TRBJ1-1; D is perhaps TRBD1 (5 bases). Germline loops: CDR1 SQVTM, CDR2 ANQGSEA. The CDR3 is 13 amino acids. Between the trimmed V and J ends, which lost 4 bases and 6 bases, there was a span of 15 bases. The CDR3 nucleotides read TGCAGCGTTGTCCCCAGGGCCGGAGCTGAAGCTTTCTTT. Its translation is CSVVPRAGAEAFF.

This clone was seen a single time. The gene calls are TRBV13 and TRBJ2-1; TRBD2 aligns across 8 bases. J gave up 0 bases and V 4 bases, and 17 bases lay outside the gene matches. The CDR3 has 20 residues. Germline V gene data show CDR1 as PRHDT and CDR2 as FYEKMQ (reference sequence). DNA of the CDR3: TGTGCCAGCAGCTCGGTGGAGTCAGCGGGGGCCAAGGACTCCTACAATGAGCAGTTCTTC. Its translation is CASSSVESAGAKDSYNEQFF.

The chain employs TRBV5-1 and TRBJ2-3; D gene ambiguous. Germline assignment: CDR1 SGHRS and CDR2 YFSETQ. The CDR3 is 15 amino acids. V was cut by 3 bases and J by 2 bases, with 13 bases left in between. The CDR3 protein is CASSSLAPLTDTQYF. As DNA, the CDR3 is TGCGCCAGCAGCTCTCTTGCCCCCCTCACAGATACGCAGTATTTT.